These 15 T cell receptor beta chains came from one sample sequenced in a study of Graves' ophthalmopathy and Graves' hyperthyroidism. TCR beta CDR3 regions were amplified from RNA transcripts. Second-round multiplex PCR came after a first-round RT-PCR that employed HTBI primers. TCRdb analysed the multiplex PCR reads with MiXCR anew, one entry per CDR3 protein. This table holds 600,000 to 950,000 distinct CDR3 sequences, roughly two fifths found once. The sequenced sample consisted of peripheral blood. Receptor source: an adult man with Graves' ophthalmopathy.

At least ten counts were recorded for this clonotype. This rearrangement joins TRBV2 to TRBJ1-6; perhaps TRBD1 as D (5 bases). The V end lost 8 bases, the J end lost 10 bases, and 21 bases lay between the germline ends. Germline CDR1 reads SNHLY; CDR2 reads FYNNEI. The CDR3 has 15 residues. CDR3 residues: CASLPPRRGRSPLHF. The CDR3 bases are TGTGCCAGCCTCCCTCCCCGGAGGGGACGGTCACCCCTCCACTTT. The whole variable domain, remainder taken from reference TRBV2 and TRBJ1-6, is EPEVTQTPSHQVTQMGQEVILRCVPISNHLYFYWYRQILGQKVEFLVSFYNNEISEKSEIFDDQFSVERPDGSNFTLKIRSTKLEDSAMYFCASLPPRRGRSPLHFGNGTRLTVT.

This clonotype was recorded many times. V is TRBV15 and J is TRBJ1-5; D is possibly TRBD1 (5 bases). V lost 0 bases and J lost 6, with 15 bases in between. Germline CDR1 LNHNV, CDR2 YYDKDF (reference sequence). This CDR3 contains 16 residues. The CDR3 bases are TGTGCCACCAGCAGAGATCGGTCTGGGGCGCCTCAGCCCCAGCATTTT. Translated, it gives CATSRDRSGAPQPQHF.

This clonotype was recorded at least ten times. The chain is built from TRBV5-8 and TRBJ1-1; 10 nucleotides line up with TRBD1. CDR1 and CDR2 (germline): SGHTS, YDEGEE. V lost 4 bases, J lost 10 bases, and 16 bases stayed unmatched. The CDR3 contains 16 residues. The CDR3 DNA follows: TGTGCCAGCAGCCCCCGTCATCGACAGGGGGCATTATCAGCTTTCTTT. Translated, it gives CASSPRHRQGALSAFF. The full variable domain, completed using reference TRBV5-8 and TRBJ1-1, is EAGVTQSPTHLIKTRGQQATLRCSPISGHTSVYWYQQALGLGLQFLLWYDEGEERNRGNFPPRFSGRQFPNYSSELNVNALELEDSALYLCASSPRHRQGALSAFFGQGTRLTVV.

This clonotype has only a few counts. The J gene is TRBJ1-5, the V gene TRBV7-8; a weak D match, TRBD1 (6 bases). CDR3 length equals 15 residues. V shed 1 base and J shed 3 bases, with 10 bases lying between them. CDR1 and CDR2 (germline): SGHVS, FQNEAQ. The CDR3 region is CASSLVSGDNQPQHF. The CDR3 DNA follows: TGTGCCAGCAGCTTAGTGTCAGGGGACAATCAGCCCCAGCATTTT.

V gene TRBV9 combines with J gene TRBJ2-5, with D possibly matching TRBD1 (5 bases). CDR1 is SGDLS, CDR2 YYNGEE, per germline. V was shortened by 6 bases and J by 4 bases, with 16 bases between the two germline ends. The CDR3 is 14 residues long. The CDR3 loop reads CASTSGSDGETQYF. CDR3 bases: TGTGCCAGCACATCAGGGTCGGACGGAGAGACCCAGTACTTC.

A note on this clonotype: Sequence at one end of the junction differs from germline and may be a read error. The chain links TRBV15 to TRBJ1-2; maybe TRBD1 (5 bases). Germline V gene sequence: CDR1 LNHNV, CDR2 YYDKDF (reference sequence). The CDR3 length is 15 residues. The CDR3 loop is CASSQSTGDLGVYTF. The DNA for the CDR3 is TGTGCCAGCAGCCAATCGACGGGGGATTTAGGAGTCTACACCTTC.

The J gene is TRBJ1-1, the V gene TRBV25-1, with unresolved D. V lost 5 bases and J lost 4, with 20 bases in between. CDR1 is MGHDK and CDR2 is SYGVNS in the germline V gene. This CDR3 is 16 amino acids long. The CDR3 loop reads CASSPPSRALRTEAFF. The CDR3 DNA reads as TGTGCCAGCAGTCCACCCAGTAGGGCGCTCCGCACTGAAGCTTTCTTT.

The sample holds one count of this clonotype. This sequence joins TRBV4-1 and TRBJ1-6; no clear D. The CDR3 is made up of 15 amino acids. The V end was cut by 0 bases, the J end by 14 bases, with 17 bases between. CDR1 is MGHRA, CDR2 YSYEKL, per germline. The CDR3 DNA is TGCGCCAGCAGCCAAGACATACAGCTGCTTGGAGCCCTCCACTTT. Residues: CASSQDIQLLGALHF.

About this clonotype itself: A much larger clone lies one base from this, so it may be a read error. The CDR3 DNA is TGTGCCAGCAGTGAATGGGGAAACTCCTACGAGCAGTACTTC. Encoded protein: CASSEWGNSYEQYF. The chain employs TRBV2 and TRBJ2-7, with D unresolved. Germline CDR1 is SNHLY and CDR2 is FYNNEI. Trimming stripped 2 bases from V and 0 bases from J, with 8 bases between. The CDR3 totals 14 residues.

This sequence joins TRBV6-5 and TRBJ1-2; D is perhaps TRBD1 (6 bases). The germline V and J ends were trimmed by 0 bases and 4 bases, with 12 bases remaining between them. The CDR3 consists of 15 residues. CDR1 and CDR2 (germline): MNHEY, SVGAGI. CDR3 sequence reads: CASSYSRGPSYGYTF. As DNA, the CDR3 is TGTGCCAGCAGTTACTCGCGGGGGCCCTCCTATGGCTACACCTTC.

V and J are TRBV4-3 and TRBJ1-4; 11 bases map to TRBD1. The CDR3 runs to 15 residues. In germline, CDR1 is LGHNA, CDR2 YSLEER. Losses at the gene ends were 4 bases for V and 6 bases for J; bases not matched to a gene: 4. The CDR3 reads CASSRGDRGDEKLFF. CDR3 nucleotides: TGCGCCAGCAGCCGAGGGGACAGGGGGGATGAAAAACTGTTTTTT.

The chain links TRBV19 to TRBJ2-1, with 7 bases aligning to TRBD1. From germline, CDR1 is LNHDA and CDR2 SQIVND (reference sequence). With V trimmed by 6 bases and J by 6 bases, 11 bases remained unmatched. The CDR3 runs to 15 residues. CDR3 DNA: TGTGCCAGTAGCAAGACAGGGAGCGCGGTCAATGAGCAGTTCTTC. It is translated as CASSKTGSAVNEQFF.

The genes are TRBV14 and TRBJ2-2; D not certain. Germline CDR1 SGHDN, CDR2 FVKESK. V was clipped by 1 base and J by 6 bases, with 3 bases between them. CDR3 length equals 12 residues. CDR3 DNA sequence: TGTGCCAGCAGCCAAGCTCCCGGGGAGCTGTTTTTT. As protein: CASSQAPGELFF.

V gene TRBV20-1 combines with J gene TRBJ1-6; TRBD1 aligns across 8 bases. Germline V CDR1 and CDR2: DFQATT, SNEGSKA (reference sequence). V trimming: 4 bases; J trimming: 11 bases; junction bases outside the gene matches: 16. This CDR3 has 16 amino acids. The DNA for the CDR3 is TGCAGTGCTACCCACATCGACAGGGGCCAGAACCCACCCCTCCACTTT. Translated, it gives CSATHIDRGQNPPLHF.

This clonotype turned up a few times. Relative to the germline gene, one junction end is altered; a read error may explain this. The V gene is TRBV24-1, the J gene TRBJ1-5; D might be TRBD1 (5 bases). Germline V gene data show CDR1 as KGHDR and CDR2 as SFDVKD. This CDR3 has 15 amino acids. The CDR3 spells CASSYPDKPGQPQHF. CDR3 coding DNA: TGTGCCAGCAGTTACCCGGACAAGCCCGGTCAGCCCCAGCATTTT.